This T cell receptor (beta chain) derives from a study of blood T cells in healthy people across ages. Through a sample-barcoded 5' primer and a J-beta primer mix, a second PCR was run for about 6 to 12 cycles. Tagging of each cDNA molecule was performed by a template-switch adaptor with 12 random nucleotides. TCRdb independently ran MiXCR on the 5' RACE reads; one entry per CDR3 protein. The sample yields about 1.4 million distinct CDR3 sequences, approximately 59% seen once. The study's findings and limits: The lack of PBMC sorting stopped any conclusive naive versus antigen-experienced comparison.

This CDR3 is 15 amino acids long. The V gene lost 6 bases and the J gene lost 0 bases, with 12 bases spanning the gap. CDR1 is MNHEY, CDR2 SVGAGI, per germline. On this clonotype: Its antigen is as yet unknown.

A minimum of 5.5 micrograms of total RNA was extracted per sample. Source material: blood. The chain is built from TRBV6-5 and TRBJ2-4, with D hard to call. The TCR was taken from a young man in good health. This CDR3 reads CASSDHVLAKNIQYF. CDR3 bases: TGTGCCAGCAGCGACCATGTGCTAGCCAAAAACATTCAGTACTTC.